This T cell receptor beta chain was sequenced for a study of cytomegalovirus exposure and HLA in healthy donors. Primers for the PCR totalled 60 Vbeta and 13 Jbeta. The method was immunoSEQ multiplex PCR; TCRdb's version includes in-frame clones alone and lacks a portion of them. The sample has under 150,000 clones, 75% to 85% seen once. Per germline, CDR1 SGHAT and CDR2 FQNNGV. The CDR3 extends over 18 amino acids. The J segment lost 6 bases and the V segment lost 4 bases, leaving 13 bases of the junction unmatched. Study results and limitations: Rarity marked most TCR sequences, yet some public TCRs occurred in many donors. Because they were indistinguishable, some V segments, including TRBV6-2 and TRBV6-3, were excluded. Productive rates of about 87% or about 30% were seen for most TCR beta V segments in an earlier analysis.

With regard to this clone: Its antigen remains unknown.

The TCR sequence derives from a female donor in good health and CMV-seropositive. The gene calls are TRBV11-2 and TRBJ2-1; 12 bases are shared with TRBD1. Sequenced: PBMCs. The CDR3 reads CASSWGQGARASGNEQFF. CDR3 DNA: TGTGCCAGCAGCTGGGGACAGGGGGCAAGGGCTAGCGGCAATGAGCAGTTCTTC.